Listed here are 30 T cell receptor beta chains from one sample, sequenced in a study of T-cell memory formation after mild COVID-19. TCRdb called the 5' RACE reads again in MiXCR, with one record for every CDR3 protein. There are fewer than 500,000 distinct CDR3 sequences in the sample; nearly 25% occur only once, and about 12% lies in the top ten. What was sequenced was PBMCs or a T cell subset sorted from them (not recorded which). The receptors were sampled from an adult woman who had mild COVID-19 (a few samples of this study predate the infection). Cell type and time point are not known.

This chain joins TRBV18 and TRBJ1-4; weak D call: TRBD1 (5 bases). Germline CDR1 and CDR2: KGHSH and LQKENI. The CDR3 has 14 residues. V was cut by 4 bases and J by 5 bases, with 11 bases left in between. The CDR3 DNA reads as TGTGCCAGCTCACAGCAGGGAGACAATGAAAAACTGTTTTTT. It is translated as CASSQQGDNEKLFF.

This chain's CDR3 is CAWSVPARQYF. CDR3 in DNA: TGTGCCTGGAGTGTACCAGCCAGGCAGTACTTC. V is TRBV30 and J is TRBJ2-7; D is ambiguous. This CDR3 is built from 11 residues. Germline CDR1 reads GTSNPN; CDR2 reads SVGIG (reference sequence). Deletions cut 0 bases from V and 9 bases from J, with 9 bases between.

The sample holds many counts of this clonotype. The CDR3 loop is CASSGNSQETQYF. In DNA form, the CDR3 reads TGTGCCAGTAGTGGTAACAGTCAAGAGACCCAGTACTTC. The chain carries TRBV19 and TRBJ2-5; D unresolved. Germline loops: CDR1 LNHDA, CDR2 SQIVND (reference sequence). This CDR3 region has 13 residues. V was cut by 5 bases and J by 2 bases, with 9 bases left in between.

The CDR3 DNA reads TGCGCCAGCAGCTTAACAGGGGGCGCGGACACTGAAGCTTTCTTT. Its protein is CASSLTGGADTEAFF. This rearrangement joins TRBV5-1 to TRBJ1-1; 9 bases agree with TRBD1. The length of the CDR3 is 15 residues. Germline V gene lookup returns CDR1 SGHRS and CDR2 YFSETQ. J lost 3 bases, V lost 2 bases, and 5 bases had no gene match.

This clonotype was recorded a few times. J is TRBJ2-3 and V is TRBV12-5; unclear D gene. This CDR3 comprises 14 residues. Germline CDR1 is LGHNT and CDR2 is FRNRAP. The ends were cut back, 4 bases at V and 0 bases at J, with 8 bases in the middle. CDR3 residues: CASGSRTSTDTQYF. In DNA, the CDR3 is TGTGCTAGTGGTTCCCGGACCAGCACAGATACGCAGTATTTT.

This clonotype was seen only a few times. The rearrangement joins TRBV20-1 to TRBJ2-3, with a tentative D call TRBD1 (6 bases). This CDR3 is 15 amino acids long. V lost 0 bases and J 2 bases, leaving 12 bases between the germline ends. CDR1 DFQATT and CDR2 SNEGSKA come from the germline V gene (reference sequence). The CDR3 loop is CSARDEGDATDTQYF. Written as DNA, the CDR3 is TGCAGTGCTAGAGATGAGGGGGACGCCACAGATACGCAGTATTTT.

The CDR3 region has the DNA TGCAGCGCGACGACAGGGCCCTACGAGCAGTACTTC. This gives the protein CSATTGPYEQYF. This chain connects TRBV29-1 to TRBJ2-7; 7 positions agree with TRBD1. From germline, CDR1 is SQVTM and CDR2 ANQGSEA. Trimming cost V 7 bases and J 2 bases; bases outside gene matches: 5. The CDR3 consists of 12 residues.

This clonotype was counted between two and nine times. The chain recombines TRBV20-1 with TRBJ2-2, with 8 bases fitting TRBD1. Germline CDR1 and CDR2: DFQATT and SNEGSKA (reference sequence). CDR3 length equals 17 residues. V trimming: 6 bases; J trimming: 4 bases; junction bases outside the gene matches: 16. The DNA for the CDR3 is TGCAGTGCCCGACACTCCAGCAGGGGGCCGGCCACCGGGGAGCTGTTTTTT. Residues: CSARHSSRGPATGELFF.

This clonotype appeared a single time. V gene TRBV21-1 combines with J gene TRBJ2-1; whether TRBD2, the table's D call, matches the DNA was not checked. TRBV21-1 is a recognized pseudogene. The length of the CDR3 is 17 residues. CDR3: CASSKGTSGRNPNEQFF. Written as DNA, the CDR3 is TGTGCCAGCAGCAAAGGGACTAGCGGGAGGAATCCCAATGAGCAGTTCTTC.

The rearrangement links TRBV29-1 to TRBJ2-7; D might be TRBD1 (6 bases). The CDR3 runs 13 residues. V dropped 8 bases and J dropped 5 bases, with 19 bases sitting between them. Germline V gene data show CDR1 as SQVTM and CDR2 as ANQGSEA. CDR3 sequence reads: CSICHPGANEQYF. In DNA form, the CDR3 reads TGCAGCATTTGTCACCCAGGGGCGAACGAGCAGTACTTC.

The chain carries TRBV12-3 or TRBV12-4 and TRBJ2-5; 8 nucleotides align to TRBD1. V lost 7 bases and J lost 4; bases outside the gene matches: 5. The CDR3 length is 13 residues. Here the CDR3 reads CASTYDRGETQYF. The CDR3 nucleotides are TGTGCCAGCACCTATGACAGGGGAGAGACCCAGTACTTC.

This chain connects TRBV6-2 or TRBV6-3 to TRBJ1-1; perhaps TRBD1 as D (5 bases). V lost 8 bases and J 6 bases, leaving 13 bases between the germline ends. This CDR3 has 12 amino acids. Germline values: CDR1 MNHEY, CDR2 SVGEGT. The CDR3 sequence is CASPPDKPEAFF. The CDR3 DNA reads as TGTGCCAGCCCCCCGGACAAGCCTGAAGCTTTCTTT.

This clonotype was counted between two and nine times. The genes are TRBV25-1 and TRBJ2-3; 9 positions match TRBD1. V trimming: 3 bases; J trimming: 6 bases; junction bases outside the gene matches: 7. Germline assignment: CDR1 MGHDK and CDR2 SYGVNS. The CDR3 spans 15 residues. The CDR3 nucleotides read TGTGCCAGCAGTGATACAGGGGGCGATTGGGATACGCAGTATTTT. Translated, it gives CASSDTGGDWDTQYF.

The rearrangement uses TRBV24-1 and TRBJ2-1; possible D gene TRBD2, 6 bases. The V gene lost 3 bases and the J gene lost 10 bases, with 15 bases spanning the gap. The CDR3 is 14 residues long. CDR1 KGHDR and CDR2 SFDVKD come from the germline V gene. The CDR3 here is CATSDDRRGWEQFF. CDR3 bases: TGTGCCACCAGTGATGACCGGCGGGGTTGGGAGCAGTTCTTC.

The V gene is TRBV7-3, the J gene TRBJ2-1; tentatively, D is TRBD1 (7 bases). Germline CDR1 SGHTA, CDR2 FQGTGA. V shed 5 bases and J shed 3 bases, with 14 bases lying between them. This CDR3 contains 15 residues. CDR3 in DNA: TGTGCCAGCAGCGACCGGGGGACAGTCTACAATGAGCAGTTCTTC. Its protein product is CASSDRGTVYNEQFF.

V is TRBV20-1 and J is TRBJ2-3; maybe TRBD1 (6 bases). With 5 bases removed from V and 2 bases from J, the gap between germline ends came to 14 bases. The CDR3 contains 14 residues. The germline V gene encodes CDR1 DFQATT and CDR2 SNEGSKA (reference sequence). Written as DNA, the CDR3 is TGCAGTGCTCAGATCCCAGGGGCCACAGATACGCAGTATTTT. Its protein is CSAQIPGATDTQYF.

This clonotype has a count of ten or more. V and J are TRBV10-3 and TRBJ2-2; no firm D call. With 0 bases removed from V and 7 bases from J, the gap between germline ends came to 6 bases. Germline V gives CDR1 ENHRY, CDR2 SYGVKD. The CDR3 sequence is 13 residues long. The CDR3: CAISESARGELFF. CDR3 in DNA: TGTGCCATCAGTGAGTCCGCCCGCGGGGAGCTGTTTTTT.

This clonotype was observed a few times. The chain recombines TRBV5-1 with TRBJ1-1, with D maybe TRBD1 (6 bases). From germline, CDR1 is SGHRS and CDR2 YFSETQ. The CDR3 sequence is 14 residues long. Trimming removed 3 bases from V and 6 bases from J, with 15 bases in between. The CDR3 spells CASSSSGTPAEAFF. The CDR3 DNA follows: TGCGCCAGCAGCTCATCCGGGACACCGGCTGAAGCTTTCTTT.

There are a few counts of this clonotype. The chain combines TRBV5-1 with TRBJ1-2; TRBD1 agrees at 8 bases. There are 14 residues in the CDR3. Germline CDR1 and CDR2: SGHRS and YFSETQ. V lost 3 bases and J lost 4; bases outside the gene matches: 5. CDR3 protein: CASSSRGQGYGYTF. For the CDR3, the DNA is TGCGCCAGCAGCTCCAGGGGGCAGGGCTATGGCTACACCTTC.

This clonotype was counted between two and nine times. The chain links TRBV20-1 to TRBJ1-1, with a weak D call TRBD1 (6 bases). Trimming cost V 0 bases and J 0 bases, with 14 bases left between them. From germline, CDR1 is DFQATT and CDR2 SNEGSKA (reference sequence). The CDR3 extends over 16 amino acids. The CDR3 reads CSARDGVGALNTEAFF. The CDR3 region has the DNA TGCAGTGCTAGAGATGGTGTGGGGGCACTGAACACTGAAGCTTTCTTT.

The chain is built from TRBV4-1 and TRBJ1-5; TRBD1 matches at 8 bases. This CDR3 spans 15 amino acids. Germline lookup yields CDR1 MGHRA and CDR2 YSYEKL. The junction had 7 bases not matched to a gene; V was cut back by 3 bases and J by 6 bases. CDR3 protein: CASSHPGGLTQPQHF. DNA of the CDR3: TGCGCCAGCAGCCACCCAGGGGGCCTGACTCAGCCCCAGCATTTT.

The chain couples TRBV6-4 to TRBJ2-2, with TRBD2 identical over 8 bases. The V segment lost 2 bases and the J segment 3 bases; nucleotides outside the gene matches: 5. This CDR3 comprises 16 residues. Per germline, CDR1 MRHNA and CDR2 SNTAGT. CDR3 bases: TGTGCCAGCAGTGACCGGGGGGGCCGGGACACCGGGGAGCTGTTTTTT. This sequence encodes CASSDRGGRDTGELFF.

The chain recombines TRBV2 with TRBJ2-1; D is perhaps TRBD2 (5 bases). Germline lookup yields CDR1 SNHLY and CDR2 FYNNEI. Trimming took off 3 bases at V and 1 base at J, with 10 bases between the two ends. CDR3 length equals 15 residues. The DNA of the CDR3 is TGTGCCAGCAGTGATACTCGAGGGTCCTACAATGAGCAGTTCTTC. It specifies CASSDTRGSYNEQFF.

This CDR3 reads CASSQEMGLGADTQYF. As DNA, the CDR3 is TGCGCCAGCAGCCAAGAAATGGGACTAGGCGCAGATACGCAGTATTTT. V usage is TRBV4-1 and J usage is TRBJ2-3, with TRBD2 matching 8 bases. The CDR3 runs 16 residues. Germline-derived CDR1 and CDR2 are MGHRA and YSYEKL. V was clipped by 0 bases and J by 4 bases; unmatched bases: 6.

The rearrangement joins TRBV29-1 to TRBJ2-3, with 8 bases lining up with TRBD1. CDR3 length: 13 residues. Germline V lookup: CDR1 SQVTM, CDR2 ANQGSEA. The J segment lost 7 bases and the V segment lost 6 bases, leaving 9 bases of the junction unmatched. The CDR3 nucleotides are TGCAGCGTCGACCGACAGGGGTTTTATACGCAGTATTTT. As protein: CSVDRQGFYTQYF.

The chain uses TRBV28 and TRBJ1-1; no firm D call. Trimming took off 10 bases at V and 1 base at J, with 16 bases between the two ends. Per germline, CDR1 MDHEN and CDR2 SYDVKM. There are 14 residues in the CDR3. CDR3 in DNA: TGTGCCATCACGTCACGGGCTAGGAACACTGAAGCTTTCTTT. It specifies CAITSRARNTEAFF.

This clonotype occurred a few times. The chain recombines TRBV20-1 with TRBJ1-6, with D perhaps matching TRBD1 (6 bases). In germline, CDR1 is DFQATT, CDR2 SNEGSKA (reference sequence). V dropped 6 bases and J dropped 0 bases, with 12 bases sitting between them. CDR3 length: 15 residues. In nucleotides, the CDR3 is TGCAGTGCCTGGACGGACAGCTCCTATAATTCACCCCTCCACTTT. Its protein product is CSAWTDSSYNSPLHF.

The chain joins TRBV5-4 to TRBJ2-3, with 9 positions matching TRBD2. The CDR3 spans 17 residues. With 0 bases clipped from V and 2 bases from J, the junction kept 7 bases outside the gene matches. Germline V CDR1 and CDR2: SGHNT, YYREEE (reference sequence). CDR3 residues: CASSLGIAGDFTDTQYF. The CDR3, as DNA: TGTGCCAGCAGCTTGGGGATAGCGGGGGATTTCACAGATACGCAGTATTTT. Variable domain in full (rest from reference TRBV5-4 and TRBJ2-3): ETGVTQSPTHLIKTRGQQVTLRCSSQSGHNTVSWYQQALGQGPQFIFQYYREEENGRGNFPPRFSGLQFPNYSSELNVNALELDDSALYLCASSLGIAGDFTDTQYFGPGTRLTVL.

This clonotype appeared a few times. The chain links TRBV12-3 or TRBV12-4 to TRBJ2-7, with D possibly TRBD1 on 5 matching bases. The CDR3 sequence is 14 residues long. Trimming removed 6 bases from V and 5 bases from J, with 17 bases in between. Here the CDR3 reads CASSPQGPGNEQYF. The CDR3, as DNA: TGTGCCAGCAGCCCCCAGGGCCCGGGCAACGAGCAGTACTTC.

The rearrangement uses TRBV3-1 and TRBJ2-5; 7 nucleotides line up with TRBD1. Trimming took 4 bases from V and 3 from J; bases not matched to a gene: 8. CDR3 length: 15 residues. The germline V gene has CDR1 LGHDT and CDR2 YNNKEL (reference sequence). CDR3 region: CASSRGQNRKETQYF. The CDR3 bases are TGTGCCAGCAGCCGGGGACAGAACCGAAAAGAGACCCAGTACTTC.